Listed below are T cell receptor beta chains from one sample, sequenced in a study of response to subunit inactivated influenza vaccine. Using its own MiXCR run on the RT-PCR reads, TCRdb lists one record per CDR3 protein. The data contain roughly 630,000 distinct CDR3 sequences, approximately 14% of them singletons. The input for sequencing was PBMCs from blood, taken around 15 days before vaccination. These receptors were collected from a man aged 45-65 years who received an inactivated influenza vaccine. Both conserved end residues are part of each CDR3. The D gene is left open where the match is weak.

V: TRBV7-2; J: TRBJ2-2; D: TRBD2; CDR3: CASSPPGRVGTGELFF
V: TRBV9; J: TRBJ2-1; D: TRBD2; CDR3: CASSVGPGGAHEQFF
V: TRBV29-1; J: TRBJ2-5; D: TRBD2; CDR3: CSVVVAREGETQNF
V: TRBV20-1; J: TRBJ2-3; D: TRBD2; CDR3: CSARLLGTSGTDTQYF
V: TRBV5-4; J: TRBJ2-1; D: TRBD2; CDR3: CASKLAGGPNEQFF
V: TRBV7-2; J: TRBJ2-7; D: TRBD2; CDR3: CASSHGLAGIYEQYF
V: TRBV5-3; J: TRBJ1-1; D: -; CDR3: CARSHRSGAFF
V: TRBV27; J: TRBJ2-3; D: -; CDR3: CASTEDWGADTQYF
V: TRBV20-1; J: TRBJ2-7; D: TRBD2; CDR3: CSARGLASYEQYF
V: TRBV5-1; J: TRBJ1-4; D: -; CDR3: CASSDRMGTNEKLFF
V: TRBV28; J: TRBJ2-7; D: -; CDR3: CASWDSNKYEQYF
V: TRBV12-3/TRBV12-4; J: TRBJ2-6; D: -; CDR3: CASSLSGAGANVLTF
V: TRBV28; J: TRBJ2-1; D: TRBD2; CDR3: CASSLISSGRPWYNEQFF
V: TRBV6-5; J: TRBJ1-1; D: TRBD1; CDR3: CASSYVRTGVNTEAFF
V: TRBV20-1; J: TRBJ2-5; D: TRBD2; CDR3: CSAHASGTTQETQYF
V: TRBV18; J: TRBJ2-7; D: -; CDR3: CASSPPGRHYEQYF
V: TRBV7-9; J: TRBJ2-7; D: TRBD2; CDR3: CASSPLAGGYEQYF
V: TRBV6-5; J: TRBJ2-3; D: TRBD2; CDR3: CASSYGTSGSSTDTQYF
V: TRBV5-1; J: TRBJ2-3; D: -; CDR3: CASSRPTSTDTQYF
V: TRBV18; J: TRBJ2-2; D: -; CDR3: CASSPRTEAMNTGELFF
V: TRBV4-2; J: TRBJ1-4; D: -; CDR3: CASSQDWGFNEKLFF
V: TRBV20-1; J: TRBJ2-7; D: -; CDR3: CSARDPLEQYF
V: TRBV4-1; J: TRBJ2-2; D: -; CDR3: CASSQGSGPDTGELFF
V: TRBV20-1; J: TRBJ2-3; D: -; CDR3: CSAQRGSPTDTQYF
V: TRBV4-3; J: TRBJ2-1; D: TRBD1; CDR3: CASSQAGGLSSYNEQFF
V: TRBV12-3/TRBV12-4; J: TRBJ2-7; D: TRBD1; CDR3: CASSLGWTGDYEQYF
V: TRBV12-3/TRBV12-4; J: TRBJ1-2; D: -; CDR3: CASRSVEQQNYGYTF
V: TRBV12-3/TRBV12-4; J: TRBJ2-2; D: -; CDR3: CASTPPPGPPTGELFF
V: TRBV15; J: TRBJ2-7; D: -; CDR3: CATSRGPGAVSYEQYF
V: TRBV7-2; J: TRBJ2-3; D: -; CDR3: CASSLAITGSNTDTQYF
V: TRBV3-1; J: TRBJ1-3; D: -; CDR3: CASSQDRGTGNTIYF
V: TRBV9; J: TRBJ2-3; D: -; CDR3: CASSVVGGMADTQYF
V: TRBV2; J: TRBJ1-4; D: -; CDR3: CASTFEGVATNEKLFF
V: TRBV12-3/TRBV12-4; J: TRBJ1-4; D: -; CDR3: CASSLGPEKLFF
V: TRBV12-3/TRBV12-4; J: TRBJ2-3; D: TRBD2; CDR3: CASSSPGLAGVNTQYF
V: TRBV20-1; J: TRBJ1-6; D: -; CDR3: CSARDSEIYNSPLHF
V: TRBV29-1; J: TRBJ1-5; D: -; CDR3: CSVEQGINQPQHF
V: TRBV10-3; J: TRBJ1-2; D: -; CDR3: CAISEDSTGYGYIF
V: TRBV7-8; J: TRBJ2-5; D: TRBD1; CDR3: CASIAGTVPQETQYF
V: TRBV20-1; J: TRBJ1-5; D: -; CDR3: CSASDGTGQPQHF
V: TRBV20-1; J: TRBJ2-7; D: -; CDR3: CSARGWRGSYEQYF